The 11 T cell receptor beta chains presented below share a single source sample, sequenced in a study of Ad26.COV2.S vaccination and SARS-CoV-2 variants. The repertoire was sequenced with immunoSEQ multiplex PCR; TCRdb's copy has only in-frame clones and lacks some. The sample consists of 380,000 or so clones, approximately 86% of them appearing once. Treatment indicated: over 15 received Ad26.COV2.S at low or high dose, single or two shots; roughly five received placebo; per-sample allocation not given. Repertoires come from day 63 after the first vaccine or placebo injection. The sequenced sample was peripheral blood, obtained in a trial of Ad26.COV2.S vaccine versus placebo. The receptors shown here come from a person between 18 and 65 years old who received the Ad26.COV2.S COVID-19 vaccine or a placebo.

This clone was found once. The CDR3 reads CASSLLIQDNQPQHF. Written as DNA, the CDR3 is TGTGCCAGCAGCTTGTTAATACAGGACAATCAGCCCCAGCATTTT. The chain joins TRBV5-5 to TRBJ1-5; tentatively, D is TRBD1 (5 bases). The germline CDR1 and CDR2 sequences are SGHKS and YYEKEE (reference sequence). The CDR3 is made up of 15 amino acids. Trimming pared 1 base from V and 3 bases from J, leaving 11 bases between. The full variable domain, rest sourced from reference TRBV5-5 and TRBJ1-5, is DAGVTQSPTHLIKTRGQQVTLRCSPISGHKSVSWYQQVLGQGPQFIFQYYEKEERGRGNFPDRFSARQFPNYSSELNVNALLLGDSALYLCASSLLIQDNQPQHFGDGTRLSIL.

The chain links TRBV5-1 to TRBJ1-4; 12 bases are a match to TRBD1. The CDR3 spans 18 residues. Germline V gene sequence: CDR1 SGHRS, CDR2 YFSETQ. J was trimmed by 6 bases and V by 4 bases; bases with no gene match: 13. This chain's CDR3 is CASSIGRDRGREDEKLFF. CDR3 coding DNA: TGCGCCAGCAGCATTGGCAGGGACAGGGGGCGAGAAGATGAAAAACTGTTTTTT.

This clone showed up just once. The junction differs from germline at one of its ends, possibly a read error. The rearrangement joins TRBV12-3 or TRBV12-4 to TRBJ1-3; 8 nucleotides match TRBD1. This CDR3 region has 9 residues. CDR3 in amino acids: CASSRDRRF. The CDR3 nucleotides read TGTGCCAGCAGCCGGGACAGGAGATTT.

This chain uses TRBV7-2 with TRBJ2-7; TRBD2 matches 8 bases. CDR1 is SGHTA and CDR2 is FQGNSA in the germline V gene. This CDR3 spans 15 amino acids. After removal of 4 bases from V and 4 bases from J, the junction contained 9 bases not matched to a gene. The CDR3 loop is CASSSRPAGEYEQYF. CDR3 nucleotide sequence: TGTGCCAGCAGCTCCCGCCCAGCGGGAGAGTACGAGCAGTACTTC.

V and J are TRBV3-1 (or the pseudogene TRBV3-2) and TRBJ2-3; D remains unclear. The V gene lost 8 bases and the J gene lost 0 bases, with 9 bases spanning the gap. The CDR3 contains 13 residues. CDR1 is LGHDT, CDR2 YNNKEL, per germline (reference sequence). CDR3 sequence: CASGGYSTDTQYF. CDR3 nucleotide sequence: TGTGCCAGCGGTGGATATAGCACAGATACGCAGTATTTT.

This rearrangement joins TRBV5-1 to TRBJ2-2; 7 bases align to TRBD1. Germline V gives CDR1 SGHRS, CDR2 YFSETQ. The CDR3 length is 16 residues. Trimming took 4 bases from V and 6 from J; bases not matched to a gene: 12. In DNA form, the CDR3 reads TGCGCCAGCAGCCGCGCCGAGACCGGGACAGCCGGGGAGCTGTTTTTT. Translation gives CASSRAETGTAGELFF.

The V and J genes are TRBV19 and TRBJ1-4, with a tentative D call TRBD1 (6 bases). The CDR3 sequence is 14 residues long. CDR1 is LNHDA and CDR2 is SQIVND in the germline V gene (reference sequence). V lost 5 bases, J lost 11 bases, and 18 bases lay in between. CDR3 region: CASSARGVSPKLFF. CDR3 DNA sequence: TGTGCCAGTAGTGCGAGGGGGGTTTCCCCGAAACTGTTTTTT.

The chain has TRBV24-1 and TRBJ1-2, with D unclear. The CDR3 contains 12 residues. Germline lookup yields CDR1 KGHDR and CDR2 SFDVKD. V lost 10 bases and J lost 8, with 16 bases in between. CDR3 bases: TGTGCCACTTTTGACCCTTCACGCGGCTACACCTTC. It encodes CATFDPSRGYTF.

CDR3 nucleotide sequence: TGCGCCAGCAGCCAAATGCTAGCGGGACTCTCCTCCGAGACCCAGTACTTC. Translated, it gives CASSQMLAGLSSETQYF. V and J are TRBV4-1 and TRBJ2-5; 9 bases line up with TRBD2. V gave up 2 bases and J gave up 5 bases; unmatched junction bases: 12. The germline V gene has CDR1 MGHRA and CDR2 YSYEKL. The CDR3 loop spans 17 amino acids.

The V gene is TRBV4-3, the J gene TRBJ1-2, with TRBD1 identical over 7 bases. CDR3 length: 14 residues. After removal of 3 bases from V and 6 bases from J, the junction contained 7 bases not matched to a gene. Germline CDR1 LGHNA, CDR2 YSLEER. The CDR3: CASSHLDRVDGYTF. The CDR3 DNA reads as TGCGCCAGCAGCCACCTAGACAGGGTGGATGGCTACACCTTC.

This chain connects TRBV3-1 (or the pseudogene TRBV3-2) to TRBJ1-6; 7 bases fit TRBD1. V lost 0 bases and J lost 14; bases outside the gene matches: 7. The CDR3 has 14 amino acids. Germline CDR1 reads LGHDT; CDR2 reads YNNKEL (reference sequence). The CDR3 spells CASSQDGGRGALHF. Written as DNA, the CDR3 is TGTGCCAGCAGCCAAGATGGGGGCAGGGGGGCCCTCCACTTT.